This TCR beta chain originates from a study of blood T cell repertoires in COVID-19 (dated by TCRdb to between 2020 and 2021). Study-wide context: Samples covering the acute and convalescent phases of COVID-19 were provided by collaborators in the United States, Italy and Spain. The repertoires were made available in a free public database intended to serve as a resource for research on the immune response to SARS-CoV-2. The samples were drawn from two sources: the first 160 participants of the ongoing ImmuneRACE study, and 1,000 to 1,500 subjects contributed by 6 global collaborators. Where available, HLA class I and class II types were taken from metadata supplied by the sample provider and were not determined by assay-based typing. Nearly every sample came with metadata listing a de-identified subject ID, COVID-19 status, age in years and sex. The prospective study material was composed of cDNA or gDNA derived from T cells, B-cell-depleted T cells, or PBMCs. Subjects who had been exposed to COVID-19, were actively infected with it, or had recovered from it provided the deeply sampled blood TCRbeta repertoires that made up the dataset.

On the study overall, not on this receptor specifically: Clinical and demographic metadata were provided uncurated, with the amount varying by source and participant.

TCRbeta CDR3 regions were amplified from genomic DNA using the immunoSEQ Assay, a bias-controlled multiplex PCR. The study's processing was this. The number of nucleated cells in each sample was estimated by amplification of reference gene primers within the assay. Sequence reads were collapsed and filtered to measure the absolute abundance of every unique TCRbeta CDR3 rearrangement. For each sample, productive Simpson clonality was calculated as the square root of Simpson's diversity index across productive rearrangements. Sourced from immuneACCESS, this table was stored by TCRdb with only in-frame sequences that have V and J called. A share of the clones is absent; for the studies checked, an unresolved V gene accounts for under half, and the remainder has no known explanation. That table is the source of V, J and clone size, and D and trimming were worked out from the DNA. The sample table shows about 50,000 clones, and about 77% are seen once. The ten top clones hold about 40% of the sample.

With respect to this clone: No cognate antigen has been identified for it. No much larger clone is present one base from it, and per-base qualities are unavailable.

The CDR3 numbers 13 residues from cysteine through phenylalanine. Kept here is only the CDR3 DNA, which spans 39 bases and is read in frame from base 1. CDR1 and CDR2 were assigned from the germline V gene as SGHTA and FQGNSA. V is trimmed back by 5 bases and J by 3 bases, and the junction contains 3 bases that no gene match accounts for. The collaborating institutions used their own protocols to collect whole blood in K2EDTA tubes. For TCRbeta analysis, collaborators shipped samples as frozen whole blood, isolated PBMCs, or DNA extracted from either of those sample types. This receptor was obtained from a man aged 70-80 years with active or convalescent COVID-19. The chain employs TRBV7-2 and TRBJ2-7, with 8 junctional bases fitting TRBD1. The sequencing input was peripheral blood. DNA sequence: TGTGCCAGCAGCCCACAGGGGGGCTACGAGCAGTACTTC. Its translation reads: CASSPQGGYEQYF.